Sequencing of this T cell receptor beta chain was carried out in a study of OX40 agonist ivuxolimab in advanced cancers. The repertoire was sequenced with immunoSEQ multiplex PCR; TCRdb's copy has only in-frame clones and lacks some. The sample shows over 50,000 clones, 80% to 95% of them seen only once. V gave up 6 bases and J gave up 7 bases; unmatched junction bases: 9. The germline gives CDR1 LNHDA, CDR2 SQIVND (reference sequence). This CDR3 spans 14 amino acids. This sequence was found in an adult with an advanced solid tumor such as melanoma, head and neck, liver or kidney cancer. The genes are TRBV19 and TRBJ2-7; 10 positions match TRBD2. The specimen was CD4+ or CD8+ T cells sorted from blood, collected in a trial of the OX40 agonist ivuxolimab. CDR3 coding DNA: TGTGCCAGTAGGACTAGCGGGTTGCTCGGTGAGCAGTACTTC. This translates into CASRTSGLLGEQYF.